A selection of T cell receptor beta chains follows, all from one sample in a study of T cell changes during pregnancy in multiple sclerosis. This table comes from immunoSEQ multiplex PCR, and its TCRdb copy is limited to in-frame clones, with some not included. The sample gives about 33,000 clones, roughly nine tenths of which show up once; around 3% is in the top ten. The sample consisted of CD4+ T cells from peripheral blood mononuclear cells, taken in the third trimester of pregnancy. These receptors all stem from a female donor in good health, enrolled as a control in a pregnancy study. The CDR3 runs from the conserved cysteine through the conserved F or W. The D gene is left open where the match is weak. Size tells how often a clone was seen (once, few, many) or the class of an expanded clone, and some rows leave it out.

>TRBV9|-|-|TRBJ2-5
CASSVTSAMETQYF
TGTGCCAGCAGCGTAACCAGCGCAATGGAGACCCAGTACTTC
>TRBV18|TRBD1|-|TRBJ1-4
CASSSGQGWGTNEKLFF
TGTGCCAGCTCATCGGGACAGGGATGGGGAACTAATGAAAAACTGTTTTTT
>TRBV20-1|-|-|TRBJ2-5
CSASDQETQYF
TGCAGTGCTTCAGATCAAGAGACCCAGTACTTC
>TRBV18|-|few|TRBJ1-2
CASSPPGQGIYGYTF
TGTGCCAGCTCACCACCGGGCCAGGGGATCTATGGCTACACCTTC
>TRBV7-2|TRBD1|-|TRBJ2-5
CASSLDREETQYF
TGTGCCAGCAGCTTGGACAGGGAGGAGACCCAGTACTTC
>TRBV6-1|TRBD2|-|TRBJ2-2
CASSGGGLLSNTGELFF
TGTGCCAGCAGTGGCGGGGGACTCCTGTCGAACACCGGGGAGCTGTTTTTT
>TRBV15|TRBD2|-|TRBJ2-7
CATSFQAGGSYEQYF
TGTGCCACCAGCTTCCAGGCGGGAGGGTCCTACGAGCAGTACTTC
>TRBV9|TRBD2|once|TRBJ2-2
CASSVPSGSSWNTGELFF
TGTGCCAGCAGCGTGCCTAGCGGGAGCAGTTGGAACACCGGGGAGCTGTTTTTT
>TRBV7-9|-|-|TRBJ2-3
CASSPWTGRVGDTQYF
TGTGCCAGCAGCCCATGGACAGGGAGGGTAGGAGATACGCAGTATTTT
>TRBV9|-|-|TRBJ2-2
CASSPFSPNTGELFF
TGTGCCAGCAGCCCCTTCAGTCCTAACACCGGGGAGCTGTTTTTT
>TRBV6-1|-|-|TRBJ1-1
CASSESLNTEAFF
TGTGCCAGCAGTGAGAGTCTGAACACTGAAGCTTTCTTT
>TRBV2|TRBD2|-|TRBJ2-1
CASSKLAGHSYNEQFF
TGTGCCAGCAGTAAACTAGCGGGACATTCCTACAATGAGCAGTTCTTC
>TRBV11-2|-|-|TRBJ2-7
CASSLAPVSYEQYF
TGTGCCAGCAGCTTAGCTCCGGTCTCCTACGAGCAGTACTTC
>TRBV30|TRBD2|-|TRBJ2-5
CAFRNRETSGYQETQYF
TGTGCCTTCAGAAATAGGGAGACTAGCGGGTACCAAGAGACCCAGTACTTC
>TRBV10-3|-|-|TRBJ1-5
CATAFRRTGPVSNQPQHF
TGTGCCACCGCCTTTCGGAGGACCGGCCCCGTTAGCAATCAGCCCCAGCATTTT
>TRBV4-1|TRBD1|-|TRBJ1-2
CASSRPGQGIGGYTF
TGCGCCAGCAGCCGCCCGGGACAGGGAATTGGTGGCTACACCTTC
>TRBV2|TRBD1|-|TRBJ2-7
CASSPGTGKGYEQYF
TGTGCCAGCAGTCCCGGGACAGGGAAAGGGTACGAGCAGTACTTC
>TRBV28|TRBD1|-|TRBJ2-7
CASSFIQGKGITYEQYF
TGTGCCAGCAGTTTCATACAGGGGAAGGGTATTACCTACGAGCAGTACTTC
>TRBV6-1|TRBD2|-|TRBJ2-5
CASSTSGGVQETQYF
TGTGCCAGCTCGACTAGCGGGGGAGTCCAAGAGACCCAGTACTTC